The rows below give T cell receptor beta chains drawn from one sample of a study of T cell changes during pregnancy in multiple sclerosis. Profiling relied on immunoSEQ multiplex PCR, and the TCRdb table lists in-frame clones only, not all of them. This table holds about 59,000 clones, 92% found once. The sample was peripheral blood, taken in the third trimester of pregnancy. The receptors were gathered from a female donor in good health, enrolled as a control in a pregnancy study. CDR3s include the opening cysteine and the closing phenylalanine or tryptophan. The order of the fields is V gene, J gene, CDR3 protein.

>TRBV20-1|TRBJ2-7
CSAIGGYEQYF
>TRBV12-5|TRBJ2-7
CASGGGGVSYEQYF
>TRBV6-5|TRBJ1-2
CASSYSGRYYGYTF
>TRBV18|TRBJ2-1
CASSPPSGRYNEQFF
>TRBV6-5|TRBJ1-2
CASSYSRDRNYGYTF
>TRBV4-3|TRBJ2-3
CASSRGSGTTDTQYF
>TRBV5-1|TRBJ2-7
CASSSLAGPYEQYF
>TRBV9|TRBJ2-7
CASSASHTPYEQYF
>TRBV28|TRBJ2-2
CASSSPNTGELFF
>TRBV4-2|TRBJ1-1
CASSPHAGLNTEAFF
>TRBV30|TRBJ1-1
CAWSLGSGDTEAFF
>TRBV27|TRBJ1-5
CASSPGTGSQPQHF
>TRBV18|TRBJ1-2
CASSPSKPLGYGYTF
>TRBV9|TRBJ1-1
CASSPGTEAFF
>TRBV11-3|TRBJ2-1
CASSLERESTYNEQFF
>TRBV25-1|TRBJ2-7
CASSRRWTGTYEQYF
>TRBV6-1|TRBJ1-5
CASSERGQGGFQPQHF
>TRBV9|TRBJ1-4
CASSVAGGLDEKLFF
>TRBV9|TRBJ1-5
CASSPGGGSNQPQHF
>TRBV7-9|TRBJ1-2
CASSSRGGNGYTF
>TRBV11-1|TRBJ2-6
CASTLPGGALSGANVLTF
>TRBV7-3|TRBJ2-1
CASSSGTRNGHNEQFF
>TRBV11-3|TRBJ2-5
CASSPTRTGGGETQYF
>TRBV11-2|TRBJ2-3
CASSLDIWGPGTDTQYF
>TRBV4-2|TRBJ2-4
CASSQGVGTTLGDIQYF
>TRBV9|TRBJ2-1
CASSVVAGGYNEQFF
>TRBV19|TRBJ1-1
CATIHQGWMTEAFF
>TRBV27|TRBJ1-5
CATRTGASNQPQHF
>TRBV18|TRBJ1-2
CASSPPQGINYGYTF
>TRBV7-9|TRBJ2-7
CASSLARGLAGGPYEQYF
>TRBV4-1|TRBJ1-1
CASSQFGWWFGGDTEAFF
>TRBV11-1|TRBJ2-1
CASSPFSGSWNEQFF
>TRBV9|TRBJ2-3
CASSVISGGGDTQYF
>TRBV7-9|TRBJ2-3
CASSAPAGESTDTQYF
>TRBV6-5|TRBJ1-2
CASRGQVFNYGYTF
>TRBV4-3|TRBJ2-2
CASSQDRQSSGELFF
>TRBV12-5|TRBJ2-7
CASGLGLNSYEQYF
>TRBV7-7|TRBJ1-2
CASTPWTGDGYTF
>TRBV2|TRBJ1-1
CASRSLRVPEAFF
>TRBV2|TRBJ2-7
CASSEGMGVYEQYF
>TRBV2|TRBJ1-5
CASKEEGLSNQPQHF
>TRBV28|TRBJ2-7
CASTPLTAGKGEQYF
>TRBV27|TRBJ2-5
CASRDRSQETQYF
>TRBV7-8|TRBJ2-5
CASSSQGTGAKKTQYF
>TRBV19|TRBJ1-5
CASSMQTGRGSNQPQHF
>TRBV7-9|TRBJ2-7
CASSFNEQYF
>TRBV6-5|TRBJ1-2
CASSSTGEGGYTF
>TRBV7-2|TRBJ1-4
CASSFRGTNEKLFF
>TRBV7-2|TRBJ2-7
CASSIGHSYEQYF
>TRBV6-5|TRBJ2-7
CASSYSRDIVNEQYF
>TRBV10-3|TRBJ2-1
CAISEGGSEQFF
>TRBV7-2|TRBJ2-3
CASSLAVDTQYF
>TRBV9|TRBJ1-1
CASSVEGGYTEAFF
>TRBV6-5|TRBJ1-3
CASSRGTGGNTIYF
>TRBV4-3|TRBJ2-2
CASSRVSGTGRTGELFF
>TRBV30|TRBJ1-5
CAWSGDRANQPQHF
>TRBV7-9|TRBJ2-1
CASSLVGGLAGGPPFF
>TRBV7-2|TRBJ1-5
CASSPEGNQPQHF
>TRBV13|TRBJ2-7
CASSPRGGLGEQYF
>TRBV27|TRBJ2-3
CASSPQGGGTDTQYF